The 3 T cell receptor beta chains in this list originate from one sample, sequenced in a study of blood T cell repertoires in COVID-19. The table came from immunoSEQ multiplex PCR; TCRdb's copy has only in-frame clones and leaves some out. The sample has approximately 350,000 clones, 65% to 85% seen once. Sequenced input: peripheral blood. Every receptor here comes from a man aged 30-40 years with active or convalescent COVID-19.

This chain uses TRBV3-1 (or the pseudogene TRBV3-2) with TRBJ2-7; TRBD2 matches 8 bases. The V and J ends lost 3 bases and 6 bases, in that order; junction bases with no gene match: 10. Germline-derived CDR1 and CDR2 are LGHDT and YNNKEL (reference sequence). The CDR3 has 15 amino acids. The CDR3 DNA is TGTGCCAGCAGCCACGGTACGGGAGGGACATCCGAGCAGTACTTC. This encodes CASSHGTGGTSEQYF.

The chain couples TRBV27 to TRBJ1-4; tentative D call: TRBD1 (5 bases). This CDR3 has 14 amino acids. Germline CDR1 reads MNHEY; CDR2 reads SMNVEV (reference sequence). V lost 1 base, J lost 7 bases, and 10 bases lay in between. The CDR3 is CASSLWAGSEKLFF. For the CDR3, the DNA is TGTGCCAGCAGTTTATGGGCAGGGTCTGAAAAACTGTTTTTT.

The CDR3 nucleotides are TGTGCCAGCAGTCCCTCCCCGGACACCGGGGAGCTGTTTTTT. It codes for CASSPSPDTGELFF. The V call is TRBV11-3, the J call TRBJ2-2; D not certain. This CDR3 is 14 amino acids long. From germline, CDR1 is SGHNT and CDR2 YENEEA. The V end was cut by 6 bases, the J end by 3 bases, with 11 bases between.